This TCR beta chain is drawn from a study of cytomegalovirus exposure and HLA in healthy donors. The CDR3 is 13 amino acids. Unmatched junction bases numbered 7, after V lost 4 bases and J lost 12 bases. Germline loops: CDR1 SGHDN, CDR2 FVKESK. This clone was picked up a small number of times. Its antigen is as yet unknown. The assay was immunoSEQ multiplex PCR, and TCRdb's table has in-frame clones only and misses some. Of some 210,000 clones listed, approximately 87% are singletons. Study-wide findings and caveats: There were some public TCRs occurring in many donors, but most TCR sequences were rare. Confirmation was obtained in vitro that a few CMV-associated chains are specific for CMV antigens.

The specimen sequenced was PBMCs. The chain joins TRBV14 to TRBJ2-7, with 12 nucleotides matching TRBD2. The TCR originated in a woman under 30 in good health and CMV-seronegative. CDR3 loop: CASSLTSGGSRYF. Written as DNA, the CDR3 is TGTGCCAGCAGCCTAACTAGCGGGGGGTCCAGGTACTTC.